This T cell receptor (beta chain) was recorded in a study of PD-L1 blockade in urothelial cancer. The wider study: About 90% of the roughly 29 patients were men who had bladder-origin urothelial cancer. Blood underwent analysis 3 weeks (second dose) and 6 weeks after treatment began. Patients had been given 0 to 3 earlier chemotherapy regimens. The median number of T cells present in blood samples was fewer than 150,000.

V gave up 9 bases and J gave up 10 bases, with 18 bases separating them. The CDR3 loop spans 12 amino acids. The germline CDR1 and CDR2 sequences are MDHEN and SYDVKM. TCRdb's copy holds only in-frame clones and misses some; the assay was immunoSEQ multiplex PCR. The data contain about 30,000 clones, around 80% of them seen just once; the ten biggest clones take up more than 2%. The rearrangement joins TRBV28 to TRBJ1-1, with D unclear. Sequenced here: PBMCs, sampled around atezolizumab (anti-PD-L1) treatment. The clonotype originates from a man in his forties or fifties with urothelial cancer. As DNA, the CDR3 is TGTGCCAGTACAACCAGTCCCAGAGGAGCTTTCTTT. This translates into CASTTSPRGAFF.